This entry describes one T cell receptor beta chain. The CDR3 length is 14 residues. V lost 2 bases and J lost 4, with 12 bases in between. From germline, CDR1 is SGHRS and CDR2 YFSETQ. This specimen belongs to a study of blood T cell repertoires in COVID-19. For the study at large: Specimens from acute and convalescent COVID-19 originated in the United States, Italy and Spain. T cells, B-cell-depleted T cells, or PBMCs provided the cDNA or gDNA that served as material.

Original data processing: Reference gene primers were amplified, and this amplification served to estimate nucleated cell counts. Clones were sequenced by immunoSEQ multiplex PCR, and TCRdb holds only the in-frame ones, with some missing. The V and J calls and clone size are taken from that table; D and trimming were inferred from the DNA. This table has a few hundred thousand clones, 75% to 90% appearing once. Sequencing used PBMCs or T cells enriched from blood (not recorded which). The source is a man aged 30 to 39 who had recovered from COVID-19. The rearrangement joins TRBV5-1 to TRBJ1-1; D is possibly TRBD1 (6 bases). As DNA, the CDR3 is TGCGCCAGCAGCTTTCAACAGGGATCCACTGAAGCTTTCTTT. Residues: CASSFQQGSTEAFF.